This T cell receptor beta chain originates from a study of blood T cell repertoires in COVID-19. Assay: immunoSEQ multiplex PCR; the TCRdb copy retains only in-frame clones and omits some. Here the sample spans 170,000 or so clones, approximately 87% being singletons. The CDR3 consists of 15 residues. The germline gives CDR1 SEHNR, CDR2 FQNEAQ (reference sequence). Trimming removed 5 bases at V and 4 bases at J, with 14 bases between. The sample comprised peripheral blood. The chain couples TRBV7-9 to TRBJ2-2; the D gene is possibly TRBD1 (5 bases). The source is a woman under 30 who had recovered from COVID-19. CDR3 sequence (DNA): TGTGCCAGCAGCGCTGACAGCTTTTCCACCGGGGAGCTGTTTTTT. This codes for CASSADSFSTGELFF.